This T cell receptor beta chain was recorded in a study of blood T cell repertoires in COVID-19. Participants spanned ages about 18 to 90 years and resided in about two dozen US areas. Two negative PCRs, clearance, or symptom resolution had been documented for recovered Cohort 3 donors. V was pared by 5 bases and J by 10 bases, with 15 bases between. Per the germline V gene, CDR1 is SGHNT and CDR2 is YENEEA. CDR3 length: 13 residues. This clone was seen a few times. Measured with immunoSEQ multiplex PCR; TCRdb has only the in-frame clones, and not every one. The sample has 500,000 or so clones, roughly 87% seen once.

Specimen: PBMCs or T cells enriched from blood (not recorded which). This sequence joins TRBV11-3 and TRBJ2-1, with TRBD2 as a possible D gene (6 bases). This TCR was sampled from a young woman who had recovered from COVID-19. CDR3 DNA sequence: TGTGCCAGCAGCCCACAACCTAGCGACGAGCAGTTCTTC. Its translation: CASSPQPSDEQFF.